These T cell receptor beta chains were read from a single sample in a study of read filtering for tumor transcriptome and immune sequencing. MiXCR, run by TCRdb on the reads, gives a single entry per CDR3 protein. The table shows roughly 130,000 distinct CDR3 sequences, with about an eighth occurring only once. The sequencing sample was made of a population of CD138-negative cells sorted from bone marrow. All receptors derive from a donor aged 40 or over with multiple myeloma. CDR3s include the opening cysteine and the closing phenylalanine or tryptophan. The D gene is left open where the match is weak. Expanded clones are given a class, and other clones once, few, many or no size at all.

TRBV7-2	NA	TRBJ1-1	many	CASSPGTTEAFF	TGTGCCAGCAGCCCCGGGACAACTGAAGCTTTCTTT
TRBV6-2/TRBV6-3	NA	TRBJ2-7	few	CASSYSGHPYGQYF	TGTGCCAGCAGTTACTCGGGACACCCCTACGGGCAGTACTTC
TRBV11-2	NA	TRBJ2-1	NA	CASSSLGWGSGYSERFF	TGTGCCAGCAGCTCACTCGGTTGGGGGAGTGGCTACAGTGAGCGGTTCTTC
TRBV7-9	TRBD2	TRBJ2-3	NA	CASSASLAGVDTQYF	TGTGCCAGCAGCGCATCACTAGCGGGTGTAGATACGCAGTATTTT
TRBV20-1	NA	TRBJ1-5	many	CSASAREGQPQHF	TGCAGTGCTAGTGCCCGTGAGGGTCAGCCCCAGCATTTT
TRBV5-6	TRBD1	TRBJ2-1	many	CASSYTGTEYNEQFF	TGTGCCAGCAGCTATACCGGGACAGAATACAATGAGCAGTTCTTC
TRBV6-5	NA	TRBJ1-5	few	CASSYTPTQPQHF	TGTGCCAGCAGTTACACACCGACCCAGCCCCAGCATTTT
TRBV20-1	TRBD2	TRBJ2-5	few	CSAREGLVLGTQYF	TGCAGTGCTAGAGAAGGACTAGTTTTAGGAACCCAGTACTTC
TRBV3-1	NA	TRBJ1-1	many	CASSQAEITEAFF	TGTGCCAGCAGCCAAGCGGAGATCACTGAAGCTTTCTTT
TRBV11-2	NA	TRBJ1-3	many	CASSLGNTIYF	TGTGCCAGCAGCTTAGGAAACACCATATATTTT
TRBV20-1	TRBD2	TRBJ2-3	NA	CSARGLAGLPGDTQYF	TGCAGTGCTAGGGGACTAGCGGGTCTCCCCGGAGATACGCAGTATTTT
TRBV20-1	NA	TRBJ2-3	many	CSAIGPSDTQYF	TGCAGTGCTATTGGGCCTTCAGATACGCAGTATTTT
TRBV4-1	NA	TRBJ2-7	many	CASSQGRGGSYEQYF	TGCGCCAGCAGCCAAGGTCGAGGGGGTTCCTACGAGCAGTACTTC
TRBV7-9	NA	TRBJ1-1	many	CASSLSWTENTEAFF	TGTGCCAGCAGCCTATCCTGGACAGAGAACACTGAAGCTTTCTTT
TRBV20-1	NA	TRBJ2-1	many	CSARRQGGPNEQFF	TGCAGTGCTAGGAGGCAGGGCGGGCCCAATGAGCAGTTCTTC
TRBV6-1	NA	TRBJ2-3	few	CASSDPYTDTQYF	TGTGCCAGCAGTGACCCGTACACAGATACGCAGTATTTT
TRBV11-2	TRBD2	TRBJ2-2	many	CASSLSSGRTGELFF	TGTGCCAGCAGCTTGTCCAGCGGGAGAACCGGGGAGCTGTTTTTT
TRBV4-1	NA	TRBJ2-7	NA	CASSQERPGPYEQYF	TGCGCCAGCAGCCAAGAAAGGCCAGGGCCCTACGAGCAGTACTTC
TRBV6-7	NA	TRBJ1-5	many	CAVRQNQPQHF	TGTGCCGTCCGTCAGAATCAGCCCCAGCATTTT
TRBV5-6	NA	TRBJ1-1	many	CASSPRVENTEAFF	TGTGCCAGCAGCCCCAGGGTAGAAAACACTGAAGCTTTCTTT
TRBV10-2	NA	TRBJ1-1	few	CASSDGRFTEAFF	TGCGCCAGCAGTGACGGCAGGTTCACTGAAGCTTTCTTT
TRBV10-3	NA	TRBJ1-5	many	CAISESAGRDNQPQHF	TGTGCCATCAGTGAGTCGGCAGGGCGGGACAATCAGCCCCAGCATTTT
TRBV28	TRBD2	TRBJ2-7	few	CASTTGGTSGLREQYF	TGTGCCAGCACAACCGGCGGGACTAGCGGATTACGCGAGCAGTACTTC
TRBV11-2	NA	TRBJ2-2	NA	CASSSGQPTGELFF	TGTGCCAGCAGCTCGGGACAACCCACCGGGGAGCTGTTTTTT
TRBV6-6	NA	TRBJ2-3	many	CASSYSKQRTDTQYF	TGTGCCAGCAGTTACTCGAAACAGCGCACAGATACGCAGTATTTT
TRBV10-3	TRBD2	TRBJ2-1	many	CAIGGLAGEDEQFF	TGTGCCATCGGGGGACTAGCGGGAGAGGATGAGCAGTTCTTC
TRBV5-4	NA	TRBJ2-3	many	CASSLDRRDTQYF	TGTGCCAGCAGCTTGGACCGTAGAGATACGCAGTATTTT
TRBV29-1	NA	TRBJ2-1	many	CSVESFGTDSYNEQFF	TGCAGCGTTGAGTCCTTCGGGACGGACTCCTACAATGAGCAGTTCTTC
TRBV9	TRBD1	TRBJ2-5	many	CASSFGTGKETQYF	TGTGCCAGCAGCTTTGGGACAGGGAAAGAGACCCAGTACTTC
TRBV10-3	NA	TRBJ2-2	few	CAISDRGADTGELFF	TGTGCCATCAGTGATCGAGGGGCCGACACCGGGGAGCTGTTTTTT
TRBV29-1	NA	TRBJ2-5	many	CSVDSGGAGGEGETQYF	TGCAGCGTTGACTCTGGGGGGGCAGGGGGCGAAGGAGAGACCCAGTACTTC
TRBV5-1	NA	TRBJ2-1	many	CASSVGVNEQFF	TGCGCCAGCAGCGTTGGGGTCAATGAGCAGTTCTTC
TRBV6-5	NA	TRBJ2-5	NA	CASSYSVGGETQYF	TGTGCCAGCAGTTACTCGGTCGGCGGGGAGACCCAGTACTTC
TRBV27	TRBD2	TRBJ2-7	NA	CASQAASGTREQYF	TGTGCCAGCCAAGCGGCTAGCGGGACCCGCGAGCAGTACTTC
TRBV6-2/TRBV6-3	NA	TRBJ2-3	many	CASRYSVGAESDTQYF	TGTGCCAGCAGATACTCAGTGGGAGCCGAGTCAGATACGCAGTATTTT
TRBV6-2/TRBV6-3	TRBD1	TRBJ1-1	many	CASRPPPGQEAFF	TGTGCCAGCAGACCTCCCCCGGGACAGGAAGCTTTCTTT
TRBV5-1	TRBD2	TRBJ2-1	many	CASSLEFGGRNYEQFF	TGCGCCAGCAGCTTGGAGTTTGGCGGGAGGAACTATGAGCAGTTCTTC
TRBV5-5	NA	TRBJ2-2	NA	CASRAGTATLNTGELFF	TGTGCCAGCAGAGCCGGGACCGCAACTTTGAACACCGGGGAGCTGTTTTTT
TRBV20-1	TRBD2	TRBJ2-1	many	CSASPSGSLNEQFF	TGCAGTGCTAGCCCTAGCGGGAGCCTTAATGAGCAGTTCTTC
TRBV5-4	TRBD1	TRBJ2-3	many	CASSSAWDRVTDTQYF	TGTGCCAGCAGCTCGGCGTGGGACAGGGTCACAGATACGCAGTATTTT
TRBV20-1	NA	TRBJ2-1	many	CSAPRIGGPPDYNEQFF	TGCAGTGCCCCCCGGATCGGAGGGCCCCCAGATTACAATGAGCAGTTCTTC
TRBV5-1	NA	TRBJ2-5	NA	CASRGPGDQETQYF	TGCGCCAGCCGTGGCCCGGGTGACCAAGAGACCCAGTACTTC
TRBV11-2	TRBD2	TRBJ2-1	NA	CASSYTSGSVRPEQFF	TGTGCCAGCAGCTATACTAGCGGGAGTGTCCGCCCCGAGCAGTTCTTC
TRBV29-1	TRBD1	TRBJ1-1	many	CSVAINRDSQAFF	TGCAGCGTCGCTATCAATAGGGACAGCCAAGCTTTCTTT
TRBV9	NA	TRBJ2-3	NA	CASSESPPSAQYF	TGTGCCAGCAGCGAGTCCCCCCCTAGTGCGCAGTATTTT
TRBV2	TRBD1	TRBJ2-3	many	CASKGAADTQYF	TGTGCCAGCAAGGGGGCGGCAGATACGCAGTATTTT
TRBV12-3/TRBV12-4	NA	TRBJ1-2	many	CASSFKKRYTF	TGTGCCAGCAGTTTTAAAAAACGGTACACCTTC
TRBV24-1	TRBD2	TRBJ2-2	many	CATSDPKTSGSWDTGELFF	TGTGCCACCAGTGATCCCAAGACTAGCGGGAGTTGGGACACCGGGGAGCTGTTTTTT
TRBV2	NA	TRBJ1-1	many	CASTYSHLAFF	TGTGCCAGCACTTACTCTCACCTGGCTTTCTTT
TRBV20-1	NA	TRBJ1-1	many	CSARRPTGNTEAFF	TGCAGTGCTCGACGCCCGACAGGGAACACTGAAGCTTTCTTT
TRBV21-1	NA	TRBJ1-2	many	CASSTTGANYGYTF	TGTGCCAGCAGCACTACAGGAGCTAACTATGGCTACACCTTC
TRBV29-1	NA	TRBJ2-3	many	CSVEGARAPDTQYF	TGCAGCGTTGAAGGTGCCCGAGCGCCAGATACGCAGTATTTT
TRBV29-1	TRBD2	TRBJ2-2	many	CSVGLAGGLTGELFF	TGCAGCGTTGGTCTAGCGGGAGGGCTCACCGGGGAGCTGTTTTTT
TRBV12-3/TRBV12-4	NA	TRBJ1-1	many	CASSLGYTEAFF	TGTGCCAGCAGTCTAGGGTACACTGAAGCTTTCTTT
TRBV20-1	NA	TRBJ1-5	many	CSATKEGRSDQPQHF	TGCAGTGCTACCAAAGAGGGACGGAGCGATCAGCCCCAGCATTTT
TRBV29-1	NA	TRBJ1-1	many	CSVGTAGEAFF	TGCAGCGTTGGGACAGCGGGTGAAGCTTTCTTT
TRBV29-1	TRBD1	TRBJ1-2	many	CSVAGQGSSYGYTF	TGCAGCGTCGCGGGACAGGGTTCATCCTATGGCTACACCTTC
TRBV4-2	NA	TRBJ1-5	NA	CASSQDLRFDQPQHF	TGTGCCAGCAGCCAAGACTTGAGGTTTGATCAGCCCCAGCATTTT